These T cell receptor beta chains were read from a single sample in a study of radiotherapy plus CTLA-4 blockade in lung cancer. Here immunoSEQ multiplex PCR was the method, and the copy in TCRdb shows in-frame clones only, minus some. Found here are about 51,000 clones, about 76% of them singletons; the top ten hold 2.4%. The source was peripheral blood, collected from a patient treated with radiotherapy plus ipilimumab. These receptors came from a human donor with non-small cell lung cancer whose response to radiotherapy plus ipilimumab could not be evaluated. CDR3s leave out the opening cysteine and the closing phenylalanine or tryptophan. D genes are given only for firm matches.

D: TRBD2; V: TRBV5-1; CDR3: ASSLNAGGPTYNEQF
D: TRBD1; V: TRBV4-2; CDR3: ASSPPGTGKEETQY
D: TRBD1; V: TRBV19; CDR3: ASSSQTGWETQY
D: TRBD2; V: TRBV28; CDR3: ASSIYGTSGQETQY
D: -; V: TRBV21-1; CDR3: AGRGDEQF
D: -; V: TRBV5-6; CDR3: ASSLGQANSPLH
D: -; V: TRBV6-5; CDR3: ASRNPSGETQY
D: -; V: TRBV28; CDR3: ASSSSYPGYEQY
D: TRBD2; V: TRBV29-1; CDR3: SGSAGGGTDTQY
D: TRBD2; V: TRBV7-2; CDR3: ASSFRLAGGYEQY
D: TRBD1; V: TRBV6-5; CDR3: ASSYGTGNTGELF
D: TRBD1; V: TRBV5-4; CDR3: ASSQRTGADTQY
D: -; V: TRBV7-9; CDR3: ASSFTGGETQY
D: -; V: TRBV29-1; CDR3: SVEGRLAYNEQF
D: TRBD2; V: TRBV18; CDR3: ASSSGLAAYNEQF
D: -; V: TRBV9; CDR3: ASSYSLRGRTGELF
D: -; V: TRBV9; CDR3: ASATVTNSPLH
D: TRBD2; V: TRBV19; CDR3: ASRFLTSGGATGELF
D: -; V: TRBV10-1; CDR3: ASSGGSPQKEKLF
D: -; V: TRBV6-1; CDR3: ASSAGNINQPQH
D: TRBD1; V: TRBV29-1; CDR3: SVEGPGGNEKLF
D: TRBD2; V: TRBV7-9; CDR3: ASSPRWAGVYNEQF
D: TRBD1; V: TRBV9; CDR3: AGGDRGGEETQY
D: -; V: TRBV9; CDR3: ASSVVEGAETQY
D: TRBD2; V: TRBV9; CDR3: ASTPGGLAFGELF